This passage covers 6 T cell receptor beta chains from one sample sequenced in a study of CD8 T cells in Susac syndrome (dated by TCRdb to between 2017 and 2020). Libraries were built with the immunoSEQ multiplex PCR assay. RNA was extracted using the RNeasy kit, and about 0.45 to 1 microgram was reverse transcribed with random hexamers. TCRdb redid the processing of the public reads, applying fastp at Q25 and MiXCR, and retained in-frame beta chains. Every distinct CDR3 protein forms one entry, paired with its most common genes and DNA. The sample profile shows 190,000 or so distinct CDR3 sequences; more than 90% of them were found once. The ten largest account for roughly 0.088% of the sample. Sequenced material: CD4+ T cells from PBMCs. These TCRs come from a human donor with multiple sclerosis.

This chain links TRBV11-2 with TRBJ2-7, with 9 bases that match TRBD1. Germline V CDR1 and CDR2: SGHAT, FQNNGV. This CDR3 comprises 15 residues. Trimming cost V 5 bases and J 3 bases; bases outside gene matches: 8. The CDR3 spells CASSEQGTGHYEQYF. CDR3 sequence (DNA): TGTGCCAGCAGCGAGCAGGGGACAGGGCACTACGAGCAGTACTTC.

This chain joins TRBV30 and TRBJ2-7; 7 bases map to TRBD1. The CDR3 runs to 13 residues. Trimming cost V 7 bases and J 4 bases; bases outside gene matches: 10. Germline V gene data show CDR1 as GTSNPN and CDR2 as SVGIG (reference sequence). In nucleotides, the CDR3 is TGTGCCTCGTCCCGGGACAGAGATTACGAGCAGTACTTC. It encodes CASSRDRDYEQYF.

In this sample, this clonotype turned up once. The chain links TRBV10-3 to TRBJ2-6; D perhaps matches TRBD2 (5 bases). The CDR3 is 16 amino acids. The germline CDR1 and CDR2 sequences are ENHRY and SYGVKD. Trimming cost V 3 bases and J 2 bases, with 11 bases left between them. DNA of the CDR3: TGTGCCATCAGTGATTTAAGAGGGACTGGGGCCAACGTCCTGACTTTC. Translating it yields CAISDLRGTGANVLTF.

The chain has TRBV5-6 and TRBJ2-1, with D possibly being TRBD1 (6 bases). Trimming cost V 6 bases and J 6 bases, with 16 bases left between them. This CDR3 region has 14 residues. Germline CDR1 reads SGHDT; CDR2 reads YYEEEE. The DNA of the CDR3 is TGTGCCAGCACCCAAGGGGGATGGGGCAATGAGCAGTTCTTC. Translating it yields CASTQGGWGNEQFF.

This chain joins TRBV9 and TRBJ2-1; the match to TRBD2 covers 8 bases. After removal of 8 bases from V and 7 bases from J, the junction contained 14 bases not matched to a gene. Germline values: CDR1 SGDLS, CDR2 YYNGEE. The length of the CDR3 is 15 residues. The CDR3 DNA sequence: TGTGCCAGTTCAGCGGGAGCCGGGCAAGTTAATGAGCAGTTCTTC. The encoded protein is CASSAGAGQVNEQFF.

V usage is TRBV29-1 and J usage is TRBJ1-1, with 10 bases aligning to TRBD1. Per germline, CDR1 SQVTM and CDR2 ANQGSEA. V shed 4 bases and J 0 bases; nucleotides not matched to a gene: 8. The CDR3 consists of 16 residues. For the CDR3, the DNA is TGCAGCGTTGCCGGGACAGGGGCTTACATGAACACTGAAGCTTTCTTT. It encodes CSVAGTGAYMNTEAFF.